A selection of T cell receptor beta chains follows, all from one sample in a study of OX40 agonist ivuxolimab in advanced cancers. Only in-frame clones appear in the TCRdb table, and some are missing; sequencing was by immunoSEQ multiplex PCR. The data contain 60,000 to 80,000 clones, 84% of them singletons. Sequenced material: CD4+ or CD8+ T cells sorted from blood, taken in a trial of the OX40 agonist ivuxolimab. Every receptor here comes from an adult with an advanced solid tumor such as melanoma, head and neck, liver or kidney cancer. The CDR3 runs from the conserved cysteine through the conserved F or W. A D gene is named only where the DNA matches it firmly. Some rows mark clone size as missing; the rest say once, few, many or name a class of expanded clone.

size: NA; V: TRBV19; J: TRBJ2-7; D: TRBD2; DNA: TGTGCCAGTAAACCCGGGACTAGCGGAGACGAGCAGTACTTC; CDR3: CASKPGTSGDEQYF
size: NA; V: TRBV28; J: TRBJ1-5; D: NA; DNA: TGTGCCAGCAGTTTAACTCTGTCGTCTAGGGCCCAGCATTTT; CDR3: CASSLTLSSRAQHF
size: once; V: TRBV28; J: TRBJ2-4; D: TRBD2; DNA: TGTGCCAGCAGTTCGCTCACTCGGACTAGCGGGAGAAACATTCAGTACTTC; CDR3: CASSSLTRTSGRNIQYF
size: NA; V: TRBV5-1; J: TRBJ1-1; D: TRBD1; DNA: TGCGCCAGCAGCTCGCTGGACAGGGGGACGAACACTGAAGCTTTCTTT; CDR3: CASSSLDRGTNTEAFF
size: NA; V: TRBV27; J: TRBJ2-7; D: NA; DNA: TGTGCCAGCCGACAGGCCTCGAGCGTATGGGCCGAGCAGTACTTC; CDR3: CASRQASSVWAEQYF
size: NA; V: TRBV5-6; J: TRBJ1-2; D: TRBD1; DNA: TGTGCCAGCAGCTTACAGGGGGCGCGGTATGGCTACACCTTC; CDR3: CASSLQGARYGYTF
size: NA; V: TRBV5-8; J: TRBJ2-4; D: TRBD1; DNA: TGTGCCAGCAGCTTTTACTCGGGACAGGTGGGAAACATTCAGTACTTC; CDR3: CASSFYSGQVGNIQYF
size: NA; V: TRBV30; J: TRBJ2-7; D: NA; DNA: TGTGCCTGGGTGGGGGGATACGAGCAGTACTTC; CDR3: CAWVGGYEQYF
size: NA; V: TRBV19; J: TRBJ2-3; D: NA; DNA: TGTGCCAGTAGTAAGACGGGAGAGGGAGCAGATACGCAGTATTTT; CDR3: CASSKTGEGADTQYF
size: NA; V: TRBV19; J: TRBJ1-2; D: TRBD1; DNA: TGTGCCAGTAGTCGATCCGGGACAGGCGATAACTATGGCTACACCTTC; CDR3: CASSRSGTGDNYGYTF
size: NA; V: TRBV27; J: TRBJ1-4; D: NA; DNA: TGTGCCAGCAGTTTATATTTCAGGGGAGAGAATGAAAAACTGTTTTTT; CDR3: CASSLYFRGENEKLFF
size: NA; V: TRBV19; J: TRBJ2-3; D: TRBD2; DNA: TGTGCCAGTACCTCCGGGGAGGGTTGGGCTACGCAGTATTTT; CDR3: CASTSGEGWATQYF
size: NA; V: TRBV9; J: TRBJ2-7; D: NA; DNA: TGTGCCAGCAGCGTTGGCGGGACGGCCTACGAGCAGTACTTC; CDR3: CASSVGGTAYEQYF
size: NA; V: TRBV11-2; J: TRBJ2-7; D: NA; DNA: TGTGCCAGCAGCTCCAATAGCGACCATTACGAGCAGTACTTC; CDR3: CASSSNSDHYEQYF
size: few; V: TRBV19; J: TRBJ1-1; D: TRBD1; DNA: TGTGCCAGTAGTATTGCAGGGGGTTTTACTGAAGCTTTCTTT; CDR3: CASSIAGGFTEAFF
size: once; V: TRBV5-5; J: TRBJ2-7; D: TRBD2; DNA: TGTGCCAGCAGCTCCCGCCCGCTAGCGGGAGGCAACTCCTACGAGCAGTACTTC; CDR3: CASSSRPLAGGNSYEQYF
size: NA; V: TRBV11-2; J: TRBJ2-3; D: NA; DNA: TGTGCCAGCAGCTTAGACTTCAACACAGATACGCAGTATTTT; CDR3: CASSLDFNTDTQYF
size: NA; V: TRBV4-2; J: TRBJ1-5; D: NA; DNA: TGTGCCAGCAGCCAAGAAATACAGGTGGGCAATCAGCCCCAGCATTTT; CDR3: CASSQEIQVGNQPQHF
size: NA; V: TRBV5-1; J: TRBJ2-5; D: NA; DNA: TGCGCCAGCAGCTTGGGACAGCCCCAAGAGACCCAGTACTTC; CDR3: CASSLGQPQETQYF
size: NA; V: TRBV18; J: TRBJ1-5; D: TRBD1; DNA: TGTGCCAGCTCATCATCCAGGGGGCTAAGGCGGAATCAGCCCCAGCATTTT; CDR3: CASSSSRGLRRNQPQHF
size: few; V: TRBV28; J: TRBJ2-7; D: TRBD2; DNA: TGTGCCAGCACCCGGGACGGGGGGATCTACGAGCAGTACTTC; CDR3: CASTRDGGIYEQYF
size: NA; V: TRBV5-1; J: TRBJ1-4; D: TRBD1; DNA: TGCGCCAGCAGCGTTGGGACAGTGGGTGAAAAACTGTTTTTT; CDR3: CASSVGTVGEKLFF
size: NA; V: TRBV28; J: TRBJ1-1; D: NA; DNA: TGTGCCAGCAGGGCCCCGGCCCCGAACACTGAAGCTTTCTTT; CDR3: CASRAPAPNTEAFF
size: NA; V: TRBV6-1; J: TRBJ1-1; D: TRBD1; DNA: TGTGCCATCAAGCTAGAAGGGGGCAACACTGAAGCTTTCTTT; CDR3: CAIKLEGGNTEAFF
size: NA; V: TRBV5-6; J: TRBJ2-2; D: NA; DNA: TGTGCCAGCAGCTTGGCGTCACTTACCGGGGAGCTGTTTTTT; CDR3: CASSLASLTGELFF
size: once; V: TRBV28; J: TRBJ1-2; D: NA; DNA: TGTGCCAGCAGCGTACACAGGGCAAACTATGGCTACACCTTC; CDR3: CASSVHRANYGYTF
size: NA; V: TRBV5-6; J: TRBJ2-2; D: NA; DNA: TGTGCCAGCAGCTTGATAGGGTCGAACACCGGGGAGCTGTTTTTT; CDR3: CASSLIGSNTGELFF
size: few; V: TRBV2; J: TRBJ1-5; D: NA; DNA: TGTGCCAGCAGGAAGACAGATTATAGCAATCAGCCCCAGCATTTT; CDR3: CASRKTDYSNQPQHF
size: NA; V: TRBV5-4; J: TRBJ2-7; D: TRBD2; DNA: TGTGCCAGCAGCTTTTCGCGGGAGGGTTACGAGCAGTACTTC; CDR3: CASSFSREGYEQYF
size: NA; V: TRBV9; J: TRBJ2-1; D: TRBD2; DNA: TGTGCCAGCAGCGTAGGGGACTACTCCTACAATGAGCAGTTCTTC; CDR3: CASSVGDYSYNEQFF
size: NA; V: TRBV27; J: TRBJ2-3; D: TRBD1; DNA: TGTGCCAGCAGCGCAACAGGGGGGGATACGCAGTATTTT; CDR3: CASSATGGDTQYF
size: few; V: TRBV7-9; J: TRBJ1-5; D: NA; DNA: TGTGCCAGCAGACCCGACGGCTATCAGCCCCAGCATTTT; CDR3: CASRPDGYQPQHF